A single sample gave rise to the 13 T cell receptor beta chains below, sequenced in a study of identical twins. TCRdb re-derived calls from the 5' RACE reads in MiXCR, one entry per CDR3 protein. The sample lists 450,000 to 500,000 distinct CDR3 sequences, roughly an eighth occurring once. These same data were also listed under a study on yellow fever vaccine responses in identical twins.

What was sequenced was CD4+ T cells sorted from blood. Source of these receptors: a woman under 30 in good health.

The chain uses TRBV30 and TRBJ2-5; D call uncertain. V was pared by 3 bases and J by 2 bases, with 7 bases between. The CDR3 covers 12 residues. Germline loops: CDR1 GTSNPN, CDR2 SVGIG (reference sequence). Here the CDR3 reads CAWSGGQETQYF. The CDR3 DNA reads as TGTGCCTGGAGCGGTGGACAAGAGACCCAGTACTTC.

This clonotype was counted many times. This may arise from a read error, as a much more abundant clone is one base away. The chain joins TRBV12-3 or TRBV12-4 to TRBJ2-3; D gene ambiguous. The V end lost 7 bases, the J end lost 1 base, and 3 bases lay between the germline ends. This CDR3 comprises 11 residues. CDR3 nucleotide sequence: TGTGCCAGCACCCGCACAGATACGCAGTATTTT. Its protein is CASTRTDTQYF.

This clonotype was observed a single time. This chain uses TRBV6-1 with TRBJ2-7; TRBD1 is a possible D gene (6 bases). V was cut by 8 bases and J by 6 bases, with 26 bases left in between. The CDR3 is 16 amino acids. Germline CDR1 is MNHNS and CDR2 is SASEGT. Here the CDR3 DNA reads TGTGCCAGCGAAAGTGGCCTAGACAGGTTTAACAGCGAGCAGTACTTC. Translating it yields CASESGLDRFNSEQYF.

This clonotype was counted many times. J is TRBJ2-3 and V is TRBV5-1; 10 nucleotides agree with TRBD1. The trim removed 3 bases at V and 3 bases at J, leaving 4 bases unmatched. Germline loops: CDR1 SGHRS, CDR2 YFSETQ. This CDR3 is 15 amino acids long. DNA of the CDR3: TGCGCCAGCAGCTCTCGGACAGGGGGAACAGATACGCAGTATTTT. Its translation: CASSSRTGGTDTQYF.

This clonotype showed up many times. This chain links TRBV5-1 with TRBJ2-1; the match to TRBD2 covers 7 bases. The CDR3 spans 14 residues. Germline V gene data show CDR1 as SGHRS and CDR2 as YFSETQ. J was trimmed by 4 bases and V by 0 bases; bases with no gene match: 1. CDR3 DNA sequence: TGCGCCAGCAGCTTGGCTAGCGGATACAATGAGCAGTTCTTC. This codes for CASSLASGYNEQFF.

This clonotype was seen repeatedly, ten times or more. The rearrangement links TRBV29-1 to TRBJ2-1; 13 positions agree with TRBD2. Germline V gives CDR1 SQVTM, CDR2 ANQGSEA. Trimming took 6 bases from V and 8 from J; bases not matched to a gene: 7. CDR3 length: 14 amino acids. Written as DNA, the CDR3 is TGCAGCGTGGGAGGACTAGCGGGAGTAGATGAGCAGTTCTTC. It yields the protein CSVGGLAGVDEQFF.

The chain uses TRBV3-1 and TRBJ2-1, with TRBD2 identical over 15 bases. CDR3 length equals 17 residues. The germline V gene encodes CDR1 LGHDT and CDR2 YNNKEL (reference sequence). V trimming: 3 bases; J trimming: 7 bases; junction bases outside the gene matches: 7. Here the CDR3 reads CASSQGLAGGKQNEQFF. The CDR3 nucleotides are TGTGCCAGCAGCCAGGGACTAGCGGGAGGCAAGCAAAATGAGCAGTTCTTC.

In this sample, this clonotype turned up a few times. This CDR3 is CASSFQGQGVDGGEQFF. The CDR3 coding sequence is TGCGCCAGCAGCTTCCAGGGACAGGGGGTTGATGGCGGCGAGCAGTTCTTC. J is TRBJ2-1 and V is TRBV5-1, with 11 bases fitting TRBD1. Germline trimming cut 2 bases from V and 10 bases from J; bases unmatched to any gene: 14. This CDR3 is built from 17 residues. The germline gives CDR1 SGHRS, CDR2 YFSETQ. Looking up the rest from reference TRBV5-1 and TRBJ2-1 gives the full variable domain: KAGVTQTPRYLIKTRGQQVTLSCSPISGHRSVSWYQQTPGQGLQFLFEYFSETQRNKGNFPGRFSGRQFSNSRSEMNVSTLELGDSALYLCASSFQGQGVDGGEQFFGPGTRLTVL.

The genes are TRBV5-1 and TRBJ1-2; maybe TRBD1 (5 bases). The germline gives CDR1 SGHRS, CDR2 YFSETQ. The CDR3 runs 18 residues. V was clipped by 0 bases and J by 2 bases, with 20 bases between them. The CDR3 protein is CASSLDLWGTTSNYGYTF. The CDR3 nucleotides read TGCGCCAGCAGCTTGGATCTTTGGGGCACCACTTCAAACTATGGCTACACCTTC.

The chain combines TRBV20-1 with TRBJ2-5; 12 nucleotides align to TRBD2. This CDR3 spans 17 amino acids. The ends lost 5 bases at V and 2 bases at J; junction bases unmatched: 12. CDR1 and CDR2 from the germline V gene are DFQATT and SNEGSKA (reference sequence). CDR3 bases: TGCAGTGCTTCAACTAGCGGGGGGACCCCGATTCAAGAGACCCAGTACTTC. It yields the protein CSASTSGGTPIQETQYF.

V gene TRBV7-2 combines with J gene TRBJ2-5; 8 bases map to TRBD2. V gave up 1 base and J gave up 6 bases; unmatched junction bases: 7. Per the germline V gene, CDR1 is SGHTA and CDR2 is FQGNSA. The CDR3 spans 15 residues. The CDR3 nucleotides are TGTGCCAGCAGCTTAGAATGGAGCGGGAGACAGACCCAGTACTTC. Amino acids: CASSLEWSGRQTQYF.

The V call is TRBV7-2, the J call TRBJ2-7; D not resolved. Germline V gene sequence: CDR1 SGHTA, CDR2 FQGNSA. The CDR3 runs 16 residues. Trimming pared 0 bases from V and 2 bases from J, leaving 14 bases between. The CDR3 DNA reads as TGTGCCAGCAGCTTAGCCACAGCGTGGACCGCCTACGAGCAGTACTTC. Amino acid sequence: CASSLATAWTAYEQYF.

V usage is TRBV4-1 and J usage is TRBJ2-1, with a tentative D call TRBD2 (6 bases). The CDR3 runs 16 residues. Trimming cost V 1 base and J 1 base, with 11 bases left between them. Germline V CDR1 and CDR2: MGHRA, YSYEKL. Here the CDR3 reads CASSQAGGGSYNEQFF. CDR3 DNA sequence: TGCGCCAGCAGCCAAGCCGGTGGAGGGTCCTACAATGAGCAGTTCTTC.